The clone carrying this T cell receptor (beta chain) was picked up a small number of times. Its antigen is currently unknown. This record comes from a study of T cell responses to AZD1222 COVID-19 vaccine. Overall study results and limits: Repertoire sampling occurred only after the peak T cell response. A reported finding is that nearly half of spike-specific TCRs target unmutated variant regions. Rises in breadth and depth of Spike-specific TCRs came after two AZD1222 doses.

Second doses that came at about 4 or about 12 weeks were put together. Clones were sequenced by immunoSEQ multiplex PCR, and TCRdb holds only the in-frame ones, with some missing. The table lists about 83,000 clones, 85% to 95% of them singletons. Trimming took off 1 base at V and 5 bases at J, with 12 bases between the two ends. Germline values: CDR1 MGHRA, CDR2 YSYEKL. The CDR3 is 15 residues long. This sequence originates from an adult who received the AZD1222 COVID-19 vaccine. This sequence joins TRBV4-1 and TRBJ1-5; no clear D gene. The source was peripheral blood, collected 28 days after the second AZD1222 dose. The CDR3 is CASSQGGTAHQPQHF. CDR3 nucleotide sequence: TGCGCCAGCAGCCAAGGAGGCACGGCCCATCAGCCCCAGCATTTT.